This T cell receptor beta chain was documented in a study of CD4 T cells in relation to SARS-CoV-2 and coronaviruses. Background on the study: ViraFEST: approximately eleven-day antigen culture of PBMCs, then TCR beta CDR3 sequencing. Patient ages ranged from 21 to 72, median 38. Study-wide results and caveats: Compared with monoreactive clones, crossreactive clones showed significantly weaker SARS-CoV-2 expansion.

CD4 enrichment then naive enrichment separated naive from memory CD4+ cells. The CDR3 runs 15 residues. The germline gives CDR1 SGHNT, CDR2 YYREEE (reference sequence). With 4 bases removed from V and 3 bases from J, the gap between germline ends came to 16 bases. Some clones are missing from TCRdb's copy, which holds only in-frame ones; the method was immunoSEQ multiplex PCR. The sample shows just over 35,000 clones, 77% of them seen only once. Note on this clone: The antigen remains unidentified.

This receptor was identified in an adult with COVID-19. The specimen sequenced was memory CD4+ T cells from PBMCs, cultured in vitro. The chain is built from TRBV5-4 and TRBJ2-5; D is perhaps TRBD1 or TRBD2 (5 bases each). The CDR3 coding sequence is TGTGCCAGCAGCCCGGGGTGGGGCGACAAAGAGACCCAGTACTTC. Translation: CASSPGWGDKETQYF.